The T cell receptor beta chain described here comes from a study of naive and memory T cell subsets. General study results and limits: Over 85% of naive TCR sequences appeared only once, unlike memory subsets.

Both TRBC1 and TRBC2 were covered by a beta constant-region primer of two equimolar oligonucleotides. Ligated cDNA was amplified by four rounds of PCR with nested alpha and beta constant-region primers and SP2. TCRdb re-called the UMI-ligation and nested PCR reads with MiXCR, one entry per CDR3 protein. The top ten hold about 0.9% of the sample, which has 75,000 to 85,000 distinct CDR3 sequences, over 10% seen once. This clonotype showed up just a few times. Its matching antigen is unknown. V trimming: 2 bases; J trimming: 4 bases; junction bases outside the gene matches: 5. From germline, CDR1 is DFQATT and CDR2 SNEGSKA (reference sequence). The CDR3 runs 16 residues.

This sequence was found in a human donor in good health. Sequencing was done on a sample of central memory CD4+ T cells from blood. The gene calls are TRBV20-1 and TRBJ2-2; 12 positions agree with TRBD2. CDR3 loop: CSARSSGRAATGELFF. The CDR3 DNA is TGCAGTGCTAGATCTAGCGGGAGGGCCGCCACCGGGGAGCTGTTTTTT.